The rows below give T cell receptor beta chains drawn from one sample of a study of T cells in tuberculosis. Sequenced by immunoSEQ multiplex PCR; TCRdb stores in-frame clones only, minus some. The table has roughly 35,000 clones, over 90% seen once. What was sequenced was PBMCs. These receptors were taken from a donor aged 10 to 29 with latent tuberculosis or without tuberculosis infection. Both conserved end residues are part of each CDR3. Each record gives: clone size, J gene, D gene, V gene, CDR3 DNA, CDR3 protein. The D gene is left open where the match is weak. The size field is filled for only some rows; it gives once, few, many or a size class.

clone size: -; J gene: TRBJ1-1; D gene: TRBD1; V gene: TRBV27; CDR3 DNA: TGTGCCAGCACTCGACAGGGGGCCGTCCTGAACACTGAAGCTTTCTTT; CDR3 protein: CASTRQGAVLNTEAFF
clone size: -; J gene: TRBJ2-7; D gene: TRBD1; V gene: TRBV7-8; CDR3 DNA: TGTGCCAGCAGCTTGGGGGACAGGACTTACGAGCAGTACTTC; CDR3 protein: CASSLGDRTYEQYF
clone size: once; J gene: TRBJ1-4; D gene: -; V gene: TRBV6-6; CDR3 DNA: TGTGCCAGCAGCCGCGGGAAAGAGAGAGTTGAAAAACTGTTTTTT; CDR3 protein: CASSRGKERVEKLFF
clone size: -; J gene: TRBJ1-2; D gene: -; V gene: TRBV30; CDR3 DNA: TGTGCCTGGAGTGTTAAGGGGGCTAACTATGGCTACACCTTC; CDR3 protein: CAWSVKGANYGYTF
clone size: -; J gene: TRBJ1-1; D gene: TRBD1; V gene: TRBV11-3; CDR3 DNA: TGTGCCAGCAGCTTAGACAGGGGGCCCCTGAACACTGAAGCTTTCTTT; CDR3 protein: CASSLDRGPLNTEAFF
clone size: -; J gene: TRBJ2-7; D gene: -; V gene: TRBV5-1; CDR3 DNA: TGCGCCAGCAGCCCCCTAGGTCCCCCGGAGACCGAGCAGTACTTC; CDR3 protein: CASSPLGPPETEQYF
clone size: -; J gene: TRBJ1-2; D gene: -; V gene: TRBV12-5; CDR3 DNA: TGTGCTAGTGGTTTGTACCCCCCGGAGGCTAACTATGGCTACACCTTC; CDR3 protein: CASGLYPPEANYGYTF
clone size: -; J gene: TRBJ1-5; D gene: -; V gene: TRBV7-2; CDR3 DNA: TGTGCCAGCAGCCCCGGGGGGTATAGCAATCAGCCCCAGCATTTT; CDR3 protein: CASSPGGYSNQPQHF
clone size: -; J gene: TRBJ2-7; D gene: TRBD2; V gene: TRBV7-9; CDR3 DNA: TGTGCCAGCAGCTTAGAAGGGAGGGACTCTCCTTACGAGCAGTACTTC; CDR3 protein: CASSLEGRDSPYEQYF
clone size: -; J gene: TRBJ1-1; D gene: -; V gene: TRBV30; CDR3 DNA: TGTGCTCTCGACAGGCAGAACACTGAAGCTTTCTTT; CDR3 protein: CALDRQNTEAFF
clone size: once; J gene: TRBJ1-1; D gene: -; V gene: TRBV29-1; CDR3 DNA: TGCAGCGGGAGGGTGTCGGTGGGAACTGAAGCTTTCTTT; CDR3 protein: CSGRVSVGTEAFF
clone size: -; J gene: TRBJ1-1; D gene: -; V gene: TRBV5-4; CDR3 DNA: TGTGCCAGCAGCCCGGACACTTCTAGGGTGGGCACTGAAGCTTTCTTT; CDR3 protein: CASSPDTSRVGTEAFF
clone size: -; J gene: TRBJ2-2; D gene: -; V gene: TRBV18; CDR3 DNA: TGTGCCAGCTCACCTCGGAGGGGCGACACCGGGGAGCTGTTTTTT; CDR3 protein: CASSPRRGDTGELFF
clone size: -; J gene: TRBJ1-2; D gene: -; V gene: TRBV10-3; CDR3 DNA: TGTGCCATCAGTGAGTCGAGGGGCTACACCTTC; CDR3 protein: CAISESRGYTF
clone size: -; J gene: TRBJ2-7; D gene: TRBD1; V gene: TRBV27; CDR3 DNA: TGTGCCAGCAGACCTCAGGACAGGATCAACGAGCAGTACTTC; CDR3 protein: CASRPQDRINEQYF
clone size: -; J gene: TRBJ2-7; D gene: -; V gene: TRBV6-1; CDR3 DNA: TGTGCCAGCAGTGAACCGCCGGTCAGGCCTAAGGAGCAGTACTTC; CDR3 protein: CASSEPPVRPKEQYF
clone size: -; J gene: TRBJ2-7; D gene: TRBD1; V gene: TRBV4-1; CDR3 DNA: TGCGCCAGCAGCGGCCGGGACAGGGCGTTCGGGGAGCAGTACTTC; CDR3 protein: CASSGRDRAFGEQYF
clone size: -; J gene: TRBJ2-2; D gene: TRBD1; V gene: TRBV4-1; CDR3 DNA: TGCGCCAGCCTCCGGGACAGGGGGACCGGGGAGCTGTTTTTT; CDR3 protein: CASLRDRGTGELFF
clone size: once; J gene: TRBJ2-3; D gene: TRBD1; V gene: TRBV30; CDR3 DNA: TGTGCTCGGGGGACAGGGGGCTTAGGAGATACGCAGTATTTT; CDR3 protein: CARGTGGLGDTQYF
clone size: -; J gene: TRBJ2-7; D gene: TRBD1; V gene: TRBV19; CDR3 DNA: TGTGCCAGTAGTAGACAGGGGGAATCCTACGAGCAGTACTTC; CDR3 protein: CASSRQGESYEQYF
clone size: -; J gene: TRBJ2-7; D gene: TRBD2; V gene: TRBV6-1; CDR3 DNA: TGTGCCAGCAGTCCCGGGACTAGCGATTGGGGAGGGCAGTACTTC; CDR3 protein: CASSPGTSDWGGQYF
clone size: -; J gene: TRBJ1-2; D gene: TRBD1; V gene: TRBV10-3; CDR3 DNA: TGTGCCATCAGTGCAACAGGGGGCGATTCTAACTATGGCTACACCTTC; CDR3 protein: CAISATGGDSNYGYTF
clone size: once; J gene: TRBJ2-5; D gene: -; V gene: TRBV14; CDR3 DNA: TGTGCCAGCAGCCTTACGGACACCGTGACGCAAGAGACCCAGTACTTC; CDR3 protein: CASSLTDTVTQETQYF
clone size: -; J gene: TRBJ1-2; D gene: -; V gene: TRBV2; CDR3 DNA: TGTGCCAGCCTCGAGGGGGTGGAGTATGGCTACACCTTC; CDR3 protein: CASLEGVEYGYTF
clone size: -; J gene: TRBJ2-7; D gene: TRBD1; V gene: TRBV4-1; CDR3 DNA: TGCGCCAGCAGCCAGGGACAGTTCTACGAGCAGTACTTC; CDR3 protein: CASSQGQFYEQYF
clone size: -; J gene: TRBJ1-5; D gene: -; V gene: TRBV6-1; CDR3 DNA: TGTGCCAGCAGAGTGACAGAGAATCAGCCCCAGCATTTT; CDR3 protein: CASRVTENQPQHF